One sample yielded the 29 T cell receptor beta chains listed below, sequenced in a study of shared clonotypes between healthy human individuals. The data were produced by immunoSEQ multiplex PCR, yet TCRdb's version contains in-frame clones alone and is incomplete. The profile covers about 2.5 million clones, with roughly 92% appearing a single time and approximately 0.39% taken by the ten largest. Sequencing was done on a sample of naive CD4+ T cells from PBMCs. Subset noted: CD45RA+ positively selected. These TCRs come from a young man in good health. Some clones in this sample may be carry-over from other donors' samples.

This chain links TRBV19 with TRBJ1-5; D might be TRBD1 (6 bases). The V end was cut by 7 bases, the J end by 3 bases, with 16 bases between. CDR1 and CDR2 from the germline V gene are LNHDA and SQIVND (reference sequence). The CDR3 is 15 amino acids. The CDR3: CASNIQQGYNQPQHF. CDR3 in DNA: TGTGCCAGTAATATTCAACAGGGATACAATCAGCCCCAGCATTTT.

This clone was observed a handful of times. V usage is TRBV5-5 and J usage is TRBJ1-5, with D unclear. Between the trimmed V and J ends, which lost 1 base and 0 bases, there was a span of 11 bases. CDR3 size: 16 residues. CDR1 is SGHKS, CDR2 YYEKEE, per germline (reference sequence). The chain's CDR3 is CASSLTRSNSNQPQHF. CDR3 DNA: TGTGCCAGCAGCTTGACCCGCAGTAATAGCAATCAGCCCCAGCATTTT. The full variable domain, its missing parts supplied by reference TRBV5-5 and TRBJ1-5, is DAGVTQSPTHLIKTRGQQVTLRCSPISGHKSVSWYQQVLGQGPQFIFQYYEKEERGRGNFPDRFSARQFPNYSSELNVNALLLGDSALYLCASSLTRSNSNQPQHFGDGTRLSIL.

The gene calls are TRBV29-1 and TRBJ2-1; D not resolved. Trimming removed 7 bases at V and 8 bases at J, with 12 bases between. The length of the CDR3 is 11 residues. Germline CDR1 reads SQVTM; CDR2 reads ANQGSEA. The CDR3 loop is CSAHLIDEQFF. The CDR3 region has the DNA TGCAGCGCCCATCTTATTGATGAGCAGTTCTTC.

This rearrangement joins TRBV30 to TRBJ1-5, with D possibly being TRBD1 (6 bases). Germline V CDR1 and CDR2: GTSNPN, SVGIG (reference sequence). V lost 1 base and J 6 bases, leaving 16 bases between the germline ends. The CDR3 covers 15 residues. The CDR3 DNA sequence: TGTGCCTGGAGTGCCGGGACATTTACTCGTCAGCCCCAGCATTTT. Translation gives CAWSAGTFTRQPQHF.

As for this clone: Other nucleotide sequences in the sample specify the same CDR3. The CDR3 bases are TGCGCCAGCAGCTTTCTAGCGGGAGGGACAGATACGCAGTATTTT. It codes for CASSFLAGGTDTQYF. J is TRBJ2-3 and V is TRBV5-1, with 12 bases aligning to TRBD2. Trimming at V came to 2 bases and at J to 3 bases, leaving 1 base not matched to a gene. The CDR3 sequence is 15 residues long. Germline V gene lookup returns CDR1 SGHRS and CDR2 YFSETQ.

The rearrangement joins TRBV5-4 to TRBJ1-2, with D tentatively TRBD1 (5 bases). The CDR3 is made up of 15 amino acids. With 0 bases removed from V and 5 bases from J, the gap between germline ends came to 14 bases. Germline V gives CDR1 SGHNT, CDR2 YYREEE (reference sequence). In DNA, the CDR3 is TGTGCCAGCAGCTTGGCGATTCAGGGTTGGTATGGCTACACCTTC. It yields the protein CASSLAIQGWYGYTF.

V is TRBV30 and J is TRBJ1-5, with unresolved D. The germline V gene has CDR1 GTSNPN and CDR2 SVGIG (reference sequence). The CDR3 length is 15 residues. Trimming took off 0 bases at V and 0 bases at J, with 9 bases between the two ends. CDR3 sequence reads: CAWSVAGTSNQPQHF. In DNA, the CDR3 is TGTGCCTGGAGTGTGGCAGGCACTAGCAATCAGCCCCAGCATTTT.

The J gene is TRBJ2-5, the V gene TRBV2; D ambiguous. V lost 6 bases and J 5 bases, leaving 10 bases between the germline ends. The CDR3 totals 12 residues. From germline, CDR1 is SNHLY and CDR2 FYNNEI. The CDR3 sequence: CASSQGQETQYF. In DNA, the CDR3 is TGTGCCAGCAGCCAAGGTCAGGAGACCCAGTACTTC.

The chain recombines TRBV5-1 with TRBJ2-3; 11 bases match TRBD2. V was clipped by 4 bases and J by 15 bases; unmatched bases: 13. The germline V gene encodes CDR1 SGHRS and CDR2 YFSETQ. This CDR3 comprises 14 residues. This chain's CDR3 is CASSESLLAGVVYF. CDR3 nucleotide sequence: TGCGCCAGCAGCGAATCCTTACTAGCGGGAGTTGTTTATTTT. The full variable domain, rest sourced from reference TRBV5-1 and TRBJ2-3, is KAGVTQTPRYLIKTRGQQVTLSCSPISGHRSVSWYQQTPGQGLQFLFEYFSETQRNKGNFPGRFSGRQFSNSRSEMNVSTLELGDSALYLCASSESLLAGVVYFGPGTRLTVL.

On this clone itself: Other DNA sequences within the sample encode an identical CDR3. This chain uses TRBV5-1 with TRBJ1-2; 8 nucleotides line up with TRBD1. Germline loops: CDR1 SGHRS, CDR2 YFSETQ. V was pared by 5 bases and J by 5 bases, with 8 bases of the junction left unmatched. This CDR3 comprises 14 residues. In DNA form, the CDR3 reads TGCGCCAGCAGGACTGGACAGGGAGGGTATGGCTACACCTTC. Its translation is CASRTGQGGYGYTF.

The V call is TRBV7-2, the J call TRBJ2-1; D gene unclear. In germline, CDR1 is SGHTA, CDR2 FQGNSA. V was shortened by 4 bases and J by 9 bases, with 10 bases between the two germline ends. The CDR3 covers 12 residues. Here the CDR3 reads CASSSDVGEQFF. In nucleotides, the CDR3 is TGTGCCAGCAGCTCGGACGTGGGTGAGCAGTTCTTC.

The chain uses TRBV15 and TRBJ1-5; no firm D call. Germline V gives CDR1 LNHNV, CDR2 YYDKDF (reference sequence). The V end lost 7 bases, the J end lost 10 bases, and 17 bases lay between the germline ends. The CDR3 runs 13 residues. The CDR3, as DNA: TGTGCCACCACCCCTGAGATACGGCAACCCCAGCATTTT. This encodes CATTPEIRQPQHF.

The chain uses TRBV29-1 and TRBJ2-5, with 14 bases matching TRBD2. This CDR3 has 16 residues. Germline-derived CDR1 and CDR2 are SQVTM and ANQGSEA. Trimming cost V 8 bases and J 2 bases; bases outside gene matches: 10. CDR3 residues: CSTQPGLAGEQETQYF. As DNA, the CDR3 is TGCAGCACCCAACCGGGACTAGCGGGAGAGCAAGAGACCCAGTACTTC.

This clone was found once. The chain recombines TRBV15 with TRBJ2-7; 7 bases agree with TRBD2. Germline values: CDR1 LNHNV, CDR2 YYDKDF (reference sequence). CDR3 length: 13 amino acids. V shed 4 bases and J 0 bases; nucleotides not matched to a gene: 0. The CDR3 DNA sequence: TGTGCCACCAGCACGGGGGGCTCCTACGAGCAGTACTTC. Translation gives CATSTGGSYEQYF.

The rearrangement links TRBV5-1 to TRBJ2-1; 11 bases are a match to TRBD2. The CDR3 extends over 17 amino acids. Looked up from germline, CDR1 is SGHRS and CDR2 is YFSETQ. J gave up 6 bases and V 1 base, and 9 bases lay outside the gene matches. This CDR3 reads CASSLFALAGVGNEQFF. In DNA form, the CDR3 reads TGCGCCAGCAGCTTGTTTGCACTAGCGGGAGTCGGCAATGAGCAGTTCTTC.

This clone showed up just once. The rearrangement joins TRBV5-1 to TRBJ2-2; no clear D gene. The CDR3 length is 15 residues. Looked up from germline, CDR1 is SGHRS and CDR2 is YFSETQ. V lost 0 bases and J 4 bases, leaving 10 bases between the germline ends. CDR3: CASSLDGVGTGELFF. The CDR3 DNA reads as TGCGCCAGCAGCTTGGACGGAGTGGGCACCGGGGAGCTGTTTTTT.

The rearrangement links TRBV30 to TRBJ1-2, with TRBD1 matching 8 bases. V was pared by 3 bases and J by 10 bases, with 10 bases of the junction left unmatched. Germline loops: CDR1 GTSNPN, CDR2 SVGIG (reference sequence). CDR3 length: 13 amino acids. CDR3 nucleotide sequence: TGTGCCTGGAGCGACAGGGGCGAAGGCGACTACACCTTC. Its translation: CAWSDRGEGDYTF.

The rearrangement joins TRBV28 to TRBJ2-5; no firm D call. The CDR3 contains 15 residues. Germline CDR1 and CDR2: MDHEN and SYDVKM. V was shortened by 6 bases and J by 5 bases, with 19 bases between the two germline ends. The CDR3 nucleotides are TGTGCCAGCAGCCCCCCAGAATTGGGTTGGGAGACCCAGTACTTC. Translation: CASSPPELGWETQYF.

This sequence joins TRBV18 and TRBJ2-3, with 8 nucleotides matching TRBD2. Germline CDR1 reads KGHSH; CDR2 reads LQKENI. V was pared by 0 bases and J by 0 bases, with 11 bases of the junction left unmatched. This CDR3 spans 19 amino acids. The CDR3 region is CASSPPKASGPGSTDTQYF. The DNA of the CDR3 is TGTGCCAGCTCACCACCGAAGGCTAGCGGGCCCGGGAGCACAGATACGCAGTATTTT.

The V call is TRBV27, the J call TRBJ1-1; 7 bases map to TRBD1. The ends lost 4 bases at V and 6 bases at J; junction bases unmatched: 17. Germline CDR1 and CDR2: MNHEY and SMNVEV (reference sequence). The CDR3 totals 17 residues. The CDR3 nucleotides read TGTGCCAGCAGTTCTTTAGGGGATCCGACAGGGCTTCCTGAAGCTTTCTTT. Translated: CASSSLGDPTGLPEAFF.

This chain joins TRBV7-2 and TRBJ2-2; 9 bases align to TRBD2. Germline CDR1 is SGHTA and CDR2 is FQGNSA. The V segment lost 5 bases and the J segment 5 bases; nucleotides outside the gene matches: 15. This CDR3 is 18 amino acids long. CDR3 bases: TGTGCCAGCAGCGTATCGCCGGCGGGACTAGCCGGAACCGGGGAGCTGTTTTTT. As protein: CASSVSPAGLAGTGELFF.

The V call is TRBV6-5, the J call TRBJ1-1; no clear D gene. This CDR3 has 16 amino acids. Germline V lookup: CDR1 MNHEY, CDR2 SVGAGI. Trimming stripped 0 bases from V and 3 bases from J, with 14 bases between. Written as DNA, the CDR3 is TGTGCCAGCAGTTACTCGGGCGCCCGGAGGGACACTGAAGCTTTCTTT. It translates to CASSYSGARRDTEAFF.

This clone was recorded once. V is TRBV28 and J is TRBJ1-5, with a possible D match to TRBD1 (6 bases). This CDR3 is built from 17 residues. V lost 6 bases, J lost 0 bases, and 18 bases lay in between. The germline gives CDR1 MDHEN, CDR2 SYDVKM. The CDR3 DNA reads TGTGCCAGCAGCCCAATCTTCCAGGGGTATAGCAATCAGCCCCAGCATTTT. Amino acids: CASSPIFQGYSNQPQHF.

The chain recombines TRBV7-9 with TRBJ2-7; 15 bases align to TRBD2. The V gene end was trimmed by 1 base and the J gene end by 0 bases; junction bases not matched to a gene: 7. Germline V CDR1 and CDR2: SEHNR, FQNEAQ (reference sequence). The CDR3 spans 19 residues. The CDR3 region has the DNA TGTGCCAGCAGCTTAGAGCCGGGACTAGCGGGGGGCAGCTCCTACGAGCAGTACTTC. Protein product: CASSLEPGLAGGSSYEQYF.

The chain carries TRBV9 and TRBJ1-3; D is possibly TRBD1 (6 bases). Germline V gene data show CDR1 as SGDLS and CDR2 as YYNGEE. Trimming took 3 bases from V and 5 from J, leaving 12 bases between them. The CDR3 consists of 14 residues. This chain's CDR3 is CASSAGQYRNTIYF. The CDR3 nucleotides are TGTGCCAGCAGCGCCGGACAGTACCGAAACACCATATATTTT.

The chain has TRBV28 and TRBJ2-7; 11 bases fit TRBD2. The germline V gene has CDR1 MDHEN and CDR2 SYDVKM. This CDR3 has 14 residues. V lost 6 bases, J lost 5 bases, and 6 bases stayed unmatched. The CDR3 loop reads CASSIPGLADEQYF. CDR3 DNA: TGTGCCAGCAGCATACCGGGACTAGCGGACGAGCAGTACTTC. The full variable domain, completed using reference TRBV28 and TRBJ2-7, is DVKVTQSSRYLVKRTGEKVFLECVQDMDHENMFWYRQDPGLGLRLIYFSYDVKMKEKGDIPEGYSVSREKKERFSLILESASTNQTSMYLCASSIPGLADEQYFGPGTRLTVT.

As concerns this clone: Other DNA sequences in the same sample also yield this CDR3. The chain joins TRBV5-1 to TRBJ2-7, with TRBD2 as a possible D gene (6 bases). Germline CDR1 is SGHRS and CDR2 is YFSETQ. Trimming removed 2 bases from V and 0 bases from J, with 9 bases in between. This CDR3 is built from 14 residues. CDR3 sequence: CASSFTGGSYEQYF. The CDR3 DNA reads TGCGCCAGCAGCTTCACCGGGGGCTCCTACGAGCAGTACTTC. Based on the CDR3 plus reference TRBV5-1 and TRBJ2-7, the full variable domain is KAGVTQTPRYLIKTRGQQVTLSCSPISGHRSVSWYQQTPGQGLQFLFEYFSETQRNKGNFPGRFSGRQFSNSRSEMNVSTLELGDSALYLCASSFTGGSYEQYFGPGTRLTVT.

A word on this clone: This sample also contains other DNA sequences that code for the same CDR3. CDR3 sequence (DNA): TGCGCCAGCAGCTTGTTAGCGGGGGACTACGAGCAGTACTTC. It specifies CASSLLAGDYEQYF. V and J are TRBV5-1 and TRBJ2-7; 9 positions match TRBD2. Losses at the gene ends were 1 base for V and 3 bases for J; bases not matched to a gene: 2. In germline, CDR1 is SGHRS, CDR2 YFSETQ. This CDR3 is 14 amino acids long.

For this clone: Additional DNA sequences in this sample encode the identical CDR3. The gene calls are TRBV7-9 and TRBJ1-1; D is uncertain. V lost 1 base and J lost 4, with 10 bases in between. The CDR3 is 14 amino acids. Germline-derived CDR1 and CDR2 are SEHNR and FQNEAQ (reference sequence). The CDR3 spells CASSLGRGGTEAFF. The CDR3 bases are TGTGCCAGCAGCTTAGGTCGGGGAGGCACTGAAGCTTTCTTT.